These 15 T cell receptor beta chains came from one sample sequenced in a study of T-cell reconstitution after alpha-beta-depleted transplantation in children. Using unique molecular identifiers, the investigators prepared the TCRbeta library. In TCRdb, the PCR reads were re-called with MiXCR into one record per CDR3 protein. This table holds just over 950,000 distinct CDR3 sequences, about 29% found once. The source material was PBMCs, mostly from graft donor cells, sampled 360 days after TCRalphabeta/CD19-depleted stem cell transplant. These receptors were collected from a boy in the first two years of life who had a stem cell transplant for SCID, so the T cells may come from the graft donor.

The CDR3 coding sequence is TGTGCCAGCAGTTACCTTGCCGCGGGGGGGCGTAATGAGCAGTTCTTC. Its protein is CASSYLAAGGRNEQFF. The rearrangement links TRBV6-5 to TRBJ2-1, with 9 bases aligning to TRBD2. Germline CDR1 reads MNHEY; CDR2 reads SVGAGI. The length of the CDR3 is 16 residues. Germline trimming cut 2 bases from V and 7 bases from J; bases unmatched to any gene: 9.

The rearrangement uses TRBV5-1 and TRBJ1-1; 8 bases line up with TRBD1. The CDR3 contains 17 residues. Germline trimming cut 0 bases from V and 1 base from J; bases unmatched to any gene: 8. In germline, CDR1 is SGHRS, CDR2 YFSETQ. In DNA, the CDR3 is TGCGCCAGCAGCTTGGGGAAGGGGGGACAGGAGAACACTGAAGCTTTCTTT. It is translated as CASSLGKGGQENTEAFF.

The genes are TRBV5-6 and TRBJ2-1; TRBD1 is a possible D gene (5 bases). Germline-derived CDR1 and CDR2 are SGHDT and YYEEEE. The CDR3 length is 15 residues. V was clipped by 2 bases and J by 4 bases, with 13 bases between them. Written as DNA, the CDR3 is TGTGCCAGCAGCTTTAAACTGACAGCTTACAATGAGCAGTTCTTC. It yields the protein CASSFKLTAYNEQFF.

This clonotype was picked up a small number of times. The rearrangement uses TRBV20-1 and TRBJ2-2, with D possibly TRBD1 on 5 matching bases. This CDR3 has 15 residues. Germline CDR1 is DFQATT and CDR2 is SNEGSKA (reference sequence). Trimming pared 6 bases from V and 5 bases from J, leaving 19 bases between. CDR3 nucleotide sequence: TGCAGTGCCTCAAGTGGGGCCGCCGGGACCGGGGAGCTGTTTTTT. This translates into CSASSGAAGTGELFF.

The CDR3 here is CASTRDRTYYEQYF. The CDR3 bases are TGTGCCAGCACTCGGGACAGGACTTACTACGAGCAGTACTTC. The chain recombines TRBV12-3 or TRBV12-4 with TRBJ2-7, with 8 bases matching TRBD1. The V segment lost 7 bases and the J segment 3 bases; nucleotides outside the gene matches: 8. The CDR3 length is 14 residues.

This CDR3 is CASSPGQEAYEQYF. The CDR3, as DNA: TGCGCCAGCAGCCCAGGACAGGAAGCCTACGAGCAGTACTTC. The rearrangement uses TRBV5-1 and TRBJ2-7, with TRBD1 matching 7 bases. V lost 4 bases and J lost 2; bases outside the gene matches: 6. CDR1 and CDR2 (germline): SGHRS, YFSETQ. This CDR3 has 14 residues.

The chain combines TRBV5-1 with TRBJ2-5; D perhaps matches TRBD2 (5 bases). Germline-derived CDR1 and CDR2 are SGHRS and YFSETQ. Trimming took 2 bases from V and 1 from J, leaving 12 bases between them. The length of the CDR3 is 15 residues. CDR3 DNA: TGCGCCAGCAGCTTCCGCCCGGGAACCCAAGAGACCCAGTACTTC. This gives the protein CASSFRPGTQETQYF.

The genes are TRBV10-3 and TRBJ1-4; D ambiguous. Germline CDR1 reads ENHRY; CDR2 reads SYGVKD. The CDR3 sequence is 13 residues long. The V end was cut by 4 bases, the J end by 8 bases, with 11 bases between. The CDR3 region is CAISGPEREKLFF. The CDR3 coding sequence is TGTGCCATCAGTGGGCCGGAAAGAGAAAAACTGTTTTTT.

J is TRBJ2-5 and V is TRBV7-7; D may be TRBD2 (5 bases). V lost 5 bases, J lost 2 bases, and 12 bases lay in between. Per the germline V gene, CDR1 is SSHAT and CDR2 is FNYEAQ (reference sequence). The CDR3 extends over 14 amino acids. The DNA of the CDR3 is TGTGCCAGCAGCCCGGAGGTGGGACAAGAGACCCAGTACTTC. This sequence encodes CASSPEVGQETQYF.

The gene calls are TRBV18 and TRBJ2-3; the D is unclear. The CDR3 runs 15 residues. V dropped 5 bases and J dropped 2 bases, with 14 bases sitting between them. Germline CDR1 KGHSH, CDR2 LQKENI. Here the CDR3 reads CASSTGLGTTDTQYF. CDR3 bases: TGTGCCAGCTCAACCGGGCTTGGTACCACAGATACGCAGTATTTT.

The chain is built from TRBV7-2 and TRBJ2-3; D gene unclear. The V gene lost 2 bases and the J gene lost 6 bases, with 18 bases spanning the gap. Per the germline V gene, CDR1 is SGHTA and CDR2 is FQGNSA. The CDR3 runs 16 residues. For the CDR3, the DNA is TGTGCCAGCAGCTTAAGGTCGGCTGTTTTACAGGATACGCAGTATTTT. This codes for CASSLRSAVLQDTQYF.

The chain is built from TRBV7-9 and TRBJ1-1, with TRBD1 as a possible D gene (5 bases). This CDR3 is 16 amino acids long. Germline CDR1 reads SEHNR; CDR2 reads FQNEAQ (reference sequence). With 0 bases removed from V and 4 bases from J, the gap between germline ends came to 15 bases. CDR3 protein: CASSLAGHWGGTEAFF. As DNA, the CDR3 is TGTGCCAGCAGCTTAGCGGGGCACTGGGGGGGCACTGAAGCTTTCTTT.

This chain connects TRBV29-1 to TRBJ2-7; tentatively, D is TRBD2 (6 bases). This CDR3 comprises 15 residues. Germline V CDR1 and CDR2: SQVTM, ANQGSEA. The ends were cut back, 7 bases at V and 5 bases at J, with 24 bases in the middle. The CDR3 DNA is TGCAGCGCGGGAACGCGGGGCTCTCCTTTCGACGAGCAGTACTTC. It specifies CSAGTRGSPFDEQYF.

The chain carries TRBV3-1 and TRBJ2-1; possible D gene TRBD1, 6 bases. Deletions cut 2 bases from V and 9 bases from J, with 14 bases between. Germline CDR1 LGHDT, CDR2 YNNKEL (reference sequence). This CDR3 has 14 amino acids. As DNA, the CDR3 is TGTGCCAGCAGCCAATACAGGGATTTGGTTGAGCAGTTCTTC. It codes for CASSQYRDLVEQFF.

The V gene is TRBV7-2, the J gene TRBJ2-5; D gene unclear. CDR3 length: 13 amino acids. Germline V gene lookup returns CDR1 SGHTA and CDR2 FQGNSA. Between the trimmed V and J ends, which lost 0 bases and 4 bases, there was a span of 6 bases. Here the CDR3 DNA reads TGTGCCAGCAGCTTAGCCTACCGAGAGACCCAGTACTTC. Protein: CASSLAYRETQYF.